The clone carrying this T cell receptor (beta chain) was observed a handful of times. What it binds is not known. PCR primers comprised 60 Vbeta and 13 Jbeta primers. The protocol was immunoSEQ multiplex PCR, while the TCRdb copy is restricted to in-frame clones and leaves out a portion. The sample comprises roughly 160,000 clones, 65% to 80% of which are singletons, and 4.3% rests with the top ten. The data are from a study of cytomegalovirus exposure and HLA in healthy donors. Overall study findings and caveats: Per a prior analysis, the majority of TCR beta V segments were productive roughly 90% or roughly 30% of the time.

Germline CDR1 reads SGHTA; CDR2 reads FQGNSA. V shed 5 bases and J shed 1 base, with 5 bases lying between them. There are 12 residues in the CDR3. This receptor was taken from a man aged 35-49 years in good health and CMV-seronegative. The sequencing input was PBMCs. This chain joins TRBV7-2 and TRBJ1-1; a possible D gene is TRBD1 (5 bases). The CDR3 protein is CASSTGNTEAFF. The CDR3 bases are TGTGCCAGCAGCACAGGGAACACTGAAGCTTTCTTT. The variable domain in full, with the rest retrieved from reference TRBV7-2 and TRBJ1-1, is GAGVSQSPSNKVTEKGKDVELRCDPISGHTALYWYRQSLGQGLEFLIYFQGNSAPDKSGLPSDRFSAERTGGSVSTLTIQRTQQEDSAVYLCASSTGNTEAFFGQGTRLTVV.